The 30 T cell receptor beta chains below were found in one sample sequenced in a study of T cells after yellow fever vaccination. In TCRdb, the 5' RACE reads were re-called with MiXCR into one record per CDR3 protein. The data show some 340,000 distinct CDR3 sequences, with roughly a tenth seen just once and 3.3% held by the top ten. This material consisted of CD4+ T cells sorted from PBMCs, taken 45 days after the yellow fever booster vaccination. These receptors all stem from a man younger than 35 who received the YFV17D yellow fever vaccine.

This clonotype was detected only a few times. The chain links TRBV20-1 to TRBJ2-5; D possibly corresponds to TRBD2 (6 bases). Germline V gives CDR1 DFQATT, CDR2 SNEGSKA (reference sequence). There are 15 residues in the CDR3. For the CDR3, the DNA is TGCAGCGGGGAGCACGGCGGGGAGACCCAAGAGACCCAGTACTTC. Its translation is CSGEHGGETQETQYF.

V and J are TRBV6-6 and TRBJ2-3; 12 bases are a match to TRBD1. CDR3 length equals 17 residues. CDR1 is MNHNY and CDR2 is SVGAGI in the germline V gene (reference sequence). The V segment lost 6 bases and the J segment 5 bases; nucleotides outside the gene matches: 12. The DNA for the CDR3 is TGTGCCAGCAGCCTCCAGGGACAGGGGGCTTTAAAAGATACGCAGTATTTT. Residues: CASSLQGQGALKDTQYF.

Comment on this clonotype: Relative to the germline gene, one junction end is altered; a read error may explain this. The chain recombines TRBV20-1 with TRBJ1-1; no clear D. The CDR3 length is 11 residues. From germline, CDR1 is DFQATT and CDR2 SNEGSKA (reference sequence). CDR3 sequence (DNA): TGCAGCGCTACGAGGAACACTGAAGCTTTCTTT. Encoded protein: CSATRNTEAFF.

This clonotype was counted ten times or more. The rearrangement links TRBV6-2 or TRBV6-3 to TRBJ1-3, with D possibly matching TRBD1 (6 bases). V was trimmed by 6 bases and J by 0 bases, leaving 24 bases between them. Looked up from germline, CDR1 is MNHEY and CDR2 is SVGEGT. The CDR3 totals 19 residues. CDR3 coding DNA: TGTGCCAGCAGACCCCTACGACAGGTCCTTCGGATCTCTGGAAACACCATATATTTT. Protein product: CASRPLRQVLRISGNTIYF.

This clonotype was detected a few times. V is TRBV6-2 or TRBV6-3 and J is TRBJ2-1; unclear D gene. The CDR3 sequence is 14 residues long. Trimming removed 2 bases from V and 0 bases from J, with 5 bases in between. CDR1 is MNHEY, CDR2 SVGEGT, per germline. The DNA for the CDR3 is TGTGCCAGCAGTTACGCTAGCTCCTACAATGAGCAGTTCTTC. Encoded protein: CASSYASSYNEQFF.

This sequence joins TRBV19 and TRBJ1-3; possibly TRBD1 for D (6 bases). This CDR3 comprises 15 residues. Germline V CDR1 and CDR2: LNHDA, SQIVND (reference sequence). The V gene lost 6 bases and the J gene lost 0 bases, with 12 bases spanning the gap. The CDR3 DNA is TGTGCCAGTAGGGACGGGACACTCTCTGGAAACACCATATATTTT. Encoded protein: CASRDGTLSGNTIYF.

CDR3 in amino acids: CASSLAPTGSGATDTQYF. In nucleotides, the CDR3 is TGTGCCAGCAGCTTAGCCCCGACTGGGAGCGGGGCTACAGATACGCAGTATTTT. V usage is TRBV7-2 and J usage is TRBJ2-3; 7 bases are a match to TRBD2. Germline CDR1 SGHTA, CDR2 FQGNSA. The ends lost 0 bases at V and 3 bases at J; junction bases unmatched: 12. This CDR3 has 18 amino acids.

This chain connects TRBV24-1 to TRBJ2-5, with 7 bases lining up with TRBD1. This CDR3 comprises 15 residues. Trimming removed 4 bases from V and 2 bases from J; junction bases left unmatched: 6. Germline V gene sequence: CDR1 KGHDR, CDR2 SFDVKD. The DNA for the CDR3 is TGTGCCACCAGTGAGGAACCGGGACAGCAAGAGACCCAGTACTTC. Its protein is CATSEEPGQQETQYF.

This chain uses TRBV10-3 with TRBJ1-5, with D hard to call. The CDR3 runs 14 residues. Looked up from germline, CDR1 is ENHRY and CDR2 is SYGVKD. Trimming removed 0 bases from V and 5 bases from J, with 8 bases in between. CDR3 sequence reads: CAISESWGDQPQHF. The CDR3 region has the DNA TGTGCCATCAGTGAGTCTTGGGGAGATCAGCCCCAGCATTTT.

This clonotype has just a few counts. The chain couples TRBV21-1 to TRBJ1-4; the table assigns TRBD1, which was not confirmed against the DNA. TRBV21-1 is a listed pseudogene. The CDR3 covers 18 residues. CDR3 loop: CASSKVWTHLWVNEKLFF. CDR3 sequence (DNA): TGTGCCAGCAGCAAAGTATGGACACATTTATGGGTGAATGAAAAACTGTTTTTT.

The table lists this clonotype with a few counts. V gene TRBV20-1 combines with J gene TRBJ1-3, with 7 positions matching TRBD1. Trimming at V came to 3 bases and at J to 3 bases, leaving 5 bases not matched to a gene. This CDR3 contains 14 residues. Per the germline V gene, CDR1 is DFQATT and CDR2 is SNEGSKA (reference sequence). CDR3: CSASRGLGGNTIYF. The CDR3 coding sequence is TGCAGTGCTAGCAGGGGGTTGGGTGGAAACACCATATATTTT.

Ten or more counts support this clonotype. In nucleotides, the CDR3 is TGTGCCAGTAGGGAATACAATGAGCAGTTCTTC. Protein product: CASREYNEQFF. V and J are TRBV19 and TRBJ2-1; D ambiguous. CDR1 LNHDA and CDR2 SQIVND come from the germline V gene (reference sequence). The ends were cut back, 6 bases at V and 4 bases at J, with 4 bases in the middle. This CDR3 comprises 11 residues. Complete variable domain (other parts from reference TRBV19 and TRBJ2-1): DGGITQSPKYLFRKEGQNVTLSCEQNLNHDAMYWYRQDPGQGLRLIYYSQIVNDFQKGDIAEGYSVSREKKESFPLTVTSAQKNPTAFYLCASREYNEQFFGPGTRLTVL.

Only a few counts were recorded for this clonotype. The CDR3 nucleotides are TGTGCCAGCAGAGCCAGTGGGACAGCCAGCTCCTACGAGCAGTACGTC. Amino acids: CASRASGTASSYEQYV. The chain employs TRBV28 and TRBJ2-7, with TRBD1 matching over 7 bases. V trimming: 6 bases; J trimming: 0 bases; junction bases outside the gene matches: 11. The CDR3 runs 16 residues. The germline V gene encodes CDR1 MDHEN and CDR2 SYDVKM.

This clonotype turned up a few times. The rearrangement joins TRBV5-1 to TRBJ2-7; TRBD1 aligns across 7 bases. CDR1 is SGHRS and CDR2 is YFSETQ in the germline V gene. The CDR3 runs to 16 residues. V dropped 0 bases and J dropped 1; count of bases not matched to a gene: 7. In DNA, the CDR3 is TGCGCCAGCAGCTTGGGTCAGGGGGTATGGTCCTACGAGCAGTACGTC. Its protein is CASSLGQGVWSYEQYV.

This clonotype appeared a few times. The CDR3 sequence is CASSGQGSFSKDTGELFF. In DNA, the CDR3 is TGTGCCAGTAGTGGACAGGGGAGCTTTTCGAAGGACACCGGGGAGCTGTTTTTT. The rearrangement joins TRBV19 to TRBJ2-2; 9 bases are a match to TRBD1. V lost 5 bases to trimming and J lost 3 bases; unmatched junction nucleotides: 13. In germline, CDR1 is LNHDA, CDR2 SQIVND (reference sequence). CDR3 size: 18 residues.

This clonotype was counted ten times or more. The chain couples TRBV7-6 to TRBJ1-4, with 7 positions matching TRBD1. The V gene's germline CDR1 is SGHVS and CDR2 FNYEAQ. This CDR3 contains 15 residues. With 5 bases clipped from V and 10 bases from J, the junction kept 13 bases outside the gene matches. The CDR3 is CASSPHLQGKGKLFF. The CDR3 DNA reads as TGTGCCAGCAGCCCCCACCTACAGGGGAAAGGAAAACTGTTTTTT.

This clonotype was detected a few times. CDR3 sequence (DNA): TGTGCCACCAGCAGGGCCAATCCGGGACCCGGAAACACCATATATTTT. Protein: CATSRANPGPGNTIYF. The gene calls are TRBV15 and TRBJ1-3, with D tentatively TRBD1 (5 bases). The ends were cut back, 3 bases at V and 4 bases at J, with 16 bases in the middle. There are 16 residues in the CDR3. CDR1 and CDR2 (germline): LNHNV, YYDKDF (reference sequence).

CDR3 in amino acids: CASSRAQGAGAFF. In nucleotides, the CDR3 is TGTGCCAGCAGCCGGGCCCAGGGGGCAGGAGCTTTCTTT. This chain links TRBV7-9 with TRBJ1-1, with 8 nucleotides matching TRBD1. This CDR3 spans 13 amino acids. Germline CDR1 is SEHNR and CDR2 is FQNEAQ (reference sequence). V lost 5 bases, J lost 10 bases, and 9 bases stayed unmatched.

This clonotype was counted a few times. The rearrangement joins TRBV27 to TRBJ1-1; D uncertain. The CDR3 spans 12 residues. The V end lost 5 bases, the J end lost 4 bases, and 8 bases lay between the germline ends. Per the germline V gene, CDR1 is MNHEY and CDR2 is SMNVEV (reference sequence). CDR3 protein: CASSRWGTEAFF. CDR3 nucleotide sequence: TGTGCCAGCAGTCGGTGGGGCACTGAAGCTTTCTTT.

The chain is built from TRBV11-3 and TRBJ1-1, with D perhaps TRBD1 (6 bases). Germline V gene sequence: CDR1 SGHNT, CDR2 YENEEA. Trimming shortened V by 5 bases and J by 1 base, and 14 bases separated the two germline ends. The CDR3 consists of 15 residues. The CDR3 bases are TGTGCCAGCAGCGCCTCGTCCAGGGGGAACACTGAAGCTTTCTTT. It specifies CASSASSRGNTEAFF.

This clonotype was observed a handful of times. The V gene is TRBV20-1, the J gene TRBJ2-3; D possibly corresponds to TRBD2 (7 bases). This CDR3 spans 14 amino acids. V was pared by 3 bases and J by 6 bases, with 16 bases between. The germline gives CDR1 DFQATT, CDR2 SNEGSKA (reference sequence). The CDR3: CSASGGAPKDTQYF. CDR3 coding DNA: TGCAGTGCTAGTGGGGGGGCGCCCAAGGATACGCAGTATTTT.

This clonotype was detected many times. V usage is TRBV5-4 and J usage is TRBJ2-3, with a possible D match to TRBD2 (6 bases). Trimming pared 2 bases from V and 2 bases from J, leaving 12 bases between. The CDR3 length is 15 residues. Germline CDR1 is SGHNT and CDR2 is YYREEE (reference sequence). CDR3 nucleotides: TGTGCCAGCAGCTTTTCTAGCGACCCCACAGATACGCAGTATTTT. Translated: CASSFSSDPTDTQYF.

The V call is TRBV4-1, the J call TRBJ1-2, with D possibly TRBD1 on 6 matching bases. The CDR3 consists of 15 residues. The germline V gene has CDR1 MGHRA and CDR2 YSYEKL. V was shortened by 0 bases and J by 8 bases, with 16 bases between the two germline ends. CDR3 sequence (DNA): TGCGCCAGCAGCCAAGATCTTTTGGCAGGGGTGGGCTACACCTTC. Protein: CASSQDLLAGVGYTF.

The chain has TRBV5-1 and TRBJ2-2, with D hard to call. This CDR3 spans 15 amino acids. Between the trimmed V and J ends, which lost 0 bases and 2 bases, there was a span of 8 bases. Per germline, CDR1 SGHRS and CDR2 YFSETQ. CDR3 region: CASSLVPGNTGELFF. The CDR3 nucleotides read TGCGCCAGCAGCTTGGTCCCAGGTAACACCGGGGAGCTGTTTTTT.

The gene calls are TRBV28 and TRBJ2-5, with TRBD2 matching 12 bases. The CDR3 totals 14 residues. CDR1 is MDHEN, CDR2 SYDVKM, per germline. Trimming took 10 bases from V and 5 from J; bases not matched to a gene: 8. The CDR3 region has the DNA TGTGCCACCCTAGCGGGGGGGCCAAAGGAGACCCAGTACTTC. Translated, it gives CATLAGGPKETQYF.

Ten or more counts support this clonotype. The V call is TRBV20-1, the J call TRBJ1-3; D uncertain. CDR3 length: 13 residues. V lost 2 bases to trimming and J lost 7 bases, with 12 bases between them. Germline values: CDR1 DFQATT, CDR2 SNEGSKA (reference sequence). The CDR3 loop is CSARKSEENTIYF. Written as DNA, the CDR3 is TGCAGTGCTAGAAAGTCAGAGGAGAACACCATATATTTT.

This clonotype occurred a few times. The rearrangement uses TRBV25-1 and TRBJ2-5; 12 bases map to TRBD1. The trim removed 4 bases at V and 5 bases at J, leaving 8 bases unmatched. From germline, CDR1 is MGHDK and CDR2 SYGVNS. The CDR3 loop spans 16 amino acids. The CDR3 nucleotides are TGTGCCAGCAGTGGGACGGGACAGGGGGCATGGGAGACCCAGTACTTC. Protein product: CASSGTGQGAWETQYF.

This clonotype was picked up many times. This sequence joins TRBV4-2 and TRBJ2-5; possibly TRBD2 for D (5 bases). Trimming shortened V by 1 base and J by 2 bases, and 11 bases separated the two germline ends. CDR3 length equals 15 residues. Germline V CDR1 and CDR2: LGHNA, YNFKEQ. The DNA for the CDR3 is TGTGCCAGCAGCCAAGGGACGACTACACAAGAGACCCAGTACTTC. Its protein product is CASSQGTTTQETQYF.

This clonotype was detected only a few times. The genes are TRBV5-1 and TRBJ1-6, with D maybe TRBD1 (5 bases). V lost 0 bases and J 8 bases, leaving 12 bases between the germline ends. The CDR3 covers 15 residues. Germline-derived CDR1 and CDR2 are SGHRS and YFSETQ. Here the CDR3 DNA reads TGCGCCAGCAGCTTGGAACAGGTGGCTTATTCACCCCTCCACTTT. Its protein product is CASSLEQVAYSPLHF.

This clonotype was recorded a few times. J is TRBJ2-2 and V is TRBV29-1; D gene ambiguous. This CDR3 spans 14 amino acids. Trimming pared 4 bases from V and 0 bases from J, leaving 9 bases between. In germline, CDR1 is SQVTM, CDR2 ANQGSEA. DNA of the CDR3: TGCAGCGTTGGCCCCAAAGCGAACACCGGGGAGCTGTTTTTT. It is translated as CSVGPKANTGELFF.